The 10 T cell receptor beta chains reported below all come from one sample, sequenced in a study of blood T cell repertoires in COVID-19. Produced via immunoSEQ multiplex PCR; TCRdb's table is partial and in-frame only. This sample has approximately 150,000 clones, with around 83% found just once. Sequencing used PBMCs or T cells enriched from blood (not recorded which). The receptors derive from a man over 45 who had recovered from COVID-19.

The CDR3 DNA sequence: TGTGCCAGCAGTGCGACAGATCTGAACACTGAAGCTTTCTTT. Translated, it gives CASSATDLNTEAFF. The chain couples TRBV7-2 to TRBJ1-1; D may be TRBD1 (5 bases). This CDR3 is built from 14 residues. The germline gives CDR1 SGHTA, CDR2 FQGNSA. Trimming left V 6 bases short and J 0 bases short, with 11 bases between.

V and J are TRBV3-1 (or the pseudogene TRBV3-2) and TRBJ1-6; a weak D match, TRBD1 (5 bases). In germline, CDR1 is LGHDT, CDR2 YNNKEL (reference sequence). CDR3 length equals 15 residues. The V end was cut by 0 bases, the J end by 9 bases, with 12 bases between. CDR3 bases: TGTGCCAGCAGCCAAGATTCCGGGGGAGGTTCACCCCTCCACTTT. This translates into CASSQDSGGGSPLHF.

This chain joins TRBV7-8 and TRBJ2-7; D might be TRBD2 (6 bases). CDR1 and CDR2 (germline): SGHVS, FQNEAQ. V lost 5 bases and J 6 bases, leaving 20 bases between the germline ends. This CDR3 is 15 amino acids long. The CDR3 loop reads CASSTSRSRASEQYF. The CDR3, as DNA: TGTGCCAGCAGCACTAGCCGGTCCCGCGCTAGCGAGCAGTACTTC.

V usage is TRBV11-1 and J usage is TRBJ2-5; TRBD2 agrees at 10 bases. Germline assignment: CDR1 SGHAT and CDR2 FQDESV (reference sequence). Trimming removed 3 bases from V and 1 base from J; junction bases left unmatched: 5. This CDR3 comprises 16 residues. In DNA, the CDR3 is TGTGCCAGCAGCTTTCTAGCGGGGGCATTCCAAGAGACCCAGTACTTC. This encodes CASSFLAGAFQETQYF.

This sequence joins TRBV28 and TRBJ2-7; D not certain. Germline loops: CDR1 MDHEN, CDR2 SYDVKM. The CDR3 has 11 amino acids. Trimming pared 1 base from V and 7 bases from J, leaving 5 bases between. As DNA, the CDR3 is TGTGCCAGCAGTTTATCGAGGGAGCAGTACTTC. This codes for CASSLSREQYF. The full variable domain, its missing parts supplied by reference TRBV28 and TRBJ2-7, is DVKVTQSSRYLVKRTGEKVFLECVQDMDHENMFWYRQDPGLGLRLIYFSYDVKMKEKGDIPEGYSVSREKKERFSLILESASTNQTSMYLCASSLSREQYFGPGTRLTVT.

This chain uses TRBV19 with TRBJ2-1; 7 positions match TRBD1. J gave up 8 bases and V 5 bases, and 6 bases lay outside the gene matches. This CDR3 comprises 13 residues. CDR1 is LNHDA, CDR2 SQIVND, per germline (reference sequence). The CDR3 protein is CASSLRTGDEQFF. In nucleotides, the CDR3 is TGTGCCAGTAGTCTCCGGACAGGCGATGAGCAGTTCTTC.

This chain links TRBV4-1 with TRBJ2-5; TRBD2 matches at 10 bases. The CDR3 consists of 18 residues. Germline values: CDR1 MGHRA, CDR2 YSYEKL. J was trimmed by 2 bases and V by 1 base; bases with no gene match: 10. The CDR3 region is CASSQVFWASGGQETQYF. As DNA, the CDR3 is TGCGCCAGCAGCCAAGTTTTTTGGGCTAGCGGGGGACAAGAGACCCAGTACTTC.

This chain connects TRBV30 to TRBJ2-3; the match to TRBD2 covers 8 bases. CDR3 length: 16 amino acids. V trimming: 2 bases; J trimming: 2 bases; junction bases outside the gene matches: 9. Germline V gene data show CDR1 as GTSNPN and CDR2 as SVGIG (reference sequence). CDR3 protein: CAWSLGLAGPTDTQYF. The CDR3 nucleotides read TGTGCCTGGAGTCTGGGGCTAGCGGGTCCCACAGATACGCAGTATTTT.

The rearrangement links TRBV5-4 to TRBJ2-7; 11 nucleotides agree with TRBD1. The CDR3 covers 15 residues. The trim removed 3 bases at V and 2 bases at J, leaving 4 bases unmatched. Germline V gene sequence: CDR1 SGHNT, CDR2 YYREEE (reference sequence). CDR3 in DNA: TGTGCCAGCAGCTACCGGGACAGGGGGACCTACGAGCAGTACTTC. Protein: CASSYRDRGTYEQYF.

The rearrangement joins TRBV9 to TRBJ1-1; 9 positions agree with TRBD1. The CDR3 is 14 amino acids. V shed 3 bases, J shed 3 bases, and the junction held 3 bases outside the gene matches. Germline CDR1 and CDR2: SGDLS and YYNGEE. CDR3 sequence: CASSAGQGDTEAFF. The CDR3, as DNA: TGTGCCAGCAGCGCGGGACAGGGTGACACTGAAGCTTTCTTT.